The present T cell receptor (beta chain) was sequenced within a study of regulatory T cells in long-lasting Graves disease. This CDR3 contains 14 residues. Germline loops: CDR1 KGHSH, CDR2 LQKENI. The time point is: newly diagnosed GD, antithyroid drugs for less than 3 months. There was RNA extracted from PBMCs, and the TCR library was made from it. Combining iRepertoire HTBI primers with Arm-PCR of CDR3 regions, the authors built TCR beta libraries. Using its own MiXCR run on the multiplex PCR reads, TCRdb lists one record per CDR3 protein. The sample carries 350,000 to 550,000 distinct CDR3 sequences, about 15% recorded once. To note about this clonotype: A much larger clone differs from this one at a single base, so this may be a read error.

This sample also appeared in a second study, on T cells in Graves' hyperthyroidism and ophthalmopathy.

This sequence originates from a woman aged 30 to 39 with Graves disease. The chain joins TRBV18 to TRBJ2-5; 7 positions agree with TRBD1. The sample here was peripheral blood mononuclear cells (PBMCs), taken at new diagnosis, from a patient treated with antithyroid drugs. The CDR3 region has the DNA TGTGCCGGCTCACCGATACAGGGGCAAGAGACCCAGTACTTC. The encoded protein is CAGSPIQGQETQYF. The full variable domain, its missing parts supplied by reference TRBV18 and TRBJ2-5, is NAGVMQNPRHLVRRRGQEARLRCSPMKGHSHVYWYRQLPEEGLKFMVYLQKENIIDESGMPKERFSAEFPKEGPSILRIQQVVRGDSAAYFCAGSPIQGQETQYFGPGTRLLVL.